The clone carrying this T cell receptor beta chain appeared a few times. The antigen is not known. TCRdb analysed the 5' RACE reads with MiXCR anew, one entry per CDR3 protein. The data hold 9,500 to 10,000 distinct CDR3 sequences, with around 6% observed a single time. The data derive from a study of spatial heterogeneity in lung cancer. Points from the study as a whole: Tumors with more nonsynonymous mutations had more expanded intratumoral alpha and beta TCRs.

Trimming removed 11 bases from V and 1 base from J, with 14 bases in between. The CDR3 spans 13 residues. Documented time point: sample taken at primary tumor resection. This TCR derives from a female donor with early-stage non-small cell lung cancer. The chain joins TRBV23-1 to TRBJ2-5, with a tentative D call TRBD1 (6 bases). TRBV23-1 is given ORF status, its function remaining uncertain. Here the sequenced sample was lung tumor tissue, taken at surgery. The CDR3 loop is CASVRGLQETQYF. The CDR3 DNA sequence: TGCGCCTCTGTCAGGGGCCTCCAAGAGACCCAGTACTTC.